The source of this TCR beta chain is a study of blood T cell repertoires in COVID-19. Under the authors' procedure: Amplification with reference gene primers provided the estimates of nucleated cell counts. Clones were read by immunoSEQ multiplex PCR, and TCRdb kept only the in-frame ones, dropping some. D and trimming were read from the DNA, whereas the V and J calls and clone size are those reported in that table. The sample lists approximately 72,000 clones; roughly 90% were seen once. Between the trimmed V and J ends, which lost 5 bases and 5 bases, there was a span of 16 bases. Germline V gene lookup returns CDR1 SGHTA and CDR2 FQGNSA. This CDR3 contains 15 residues.

The clonotype comes from a man between 60 and 70 years old with acute or convalescent COVID-19. The rearrangement joins TRBV7-2 to TRBJ2-1; tentatively, D is TRBD1 (6 bases). Sequencing used peripheral blood. This chain's CDR3 is CASSPGVSSHNEQFF. CDR3 coding DNA: TGTGCCAGCAGCCCAGGGGTGTCTAGTCACAATGAGCAGTTCTTC.